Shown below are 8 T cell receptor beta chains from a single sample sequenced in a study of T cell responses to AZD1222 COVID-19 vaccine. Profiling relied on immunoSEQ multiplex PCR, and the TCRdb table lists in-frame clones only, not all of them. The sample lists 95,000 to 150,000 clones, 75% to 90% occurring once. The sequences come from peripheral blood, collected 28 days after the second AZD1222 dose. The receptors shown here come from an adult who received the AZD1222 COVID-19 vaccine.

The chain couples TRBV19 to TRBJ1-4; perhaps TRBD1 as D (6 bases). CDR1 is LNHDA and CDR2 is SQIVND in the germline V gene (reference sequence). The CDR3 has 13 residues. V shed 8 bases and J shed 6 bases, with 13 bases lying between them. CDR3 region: CASSTGRDEKLFF. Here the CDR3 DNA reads TGTGCCAGTTCGACAGGCCGCGATGAAAAACTGTTTTTT.

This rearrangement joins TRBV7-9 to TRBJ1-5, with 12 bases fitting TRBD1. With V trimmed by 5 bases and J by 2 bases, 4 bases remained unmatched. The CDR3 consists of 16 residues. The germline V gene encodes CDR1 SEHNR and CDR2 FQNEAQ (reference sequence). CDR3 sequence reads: CASSPGTGGGNQPQHF. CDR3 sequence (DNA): TGTGCCAGCAGCCCCGGGACAGGGGGCGGCAATCAGCCCCAGCATTTT.

CDR3: CAWRREGGETQYF. Written as DNA, the CDR3 is TGTGCCTGGAGAAGGGAAGGTGGGGAGACCCAGTACTTC. The chain combines TRBV30 with TRBJ2-5; D gene ambiguous. The CDR3 extends over 13 amino acids. The ends were cut back, 3 bases at V and 5 bases at J, with 13 bases in the middle. From germline, CDR1 is GTSNPN and CDR2 SVGIG (reference sequence).

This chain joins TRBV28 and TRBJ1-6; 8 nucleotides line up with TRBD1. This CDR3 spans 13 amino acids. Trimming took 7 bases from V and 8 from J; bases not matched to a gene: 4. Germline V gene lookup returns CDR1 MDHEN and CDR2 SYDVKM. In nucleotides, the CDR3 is TGTGCCAGCAATGACAGGGGTGATTCACCCCTCCACTTT. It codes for CASNDRGDSPLHF.

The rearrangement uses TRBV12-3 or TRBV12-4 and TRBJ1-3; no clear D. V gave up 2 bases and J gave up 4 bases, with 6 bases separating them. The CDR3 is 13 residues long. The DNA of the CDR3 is TGTGCCAGCAGTTTATCAGGAGGAAACACCATATATTTT. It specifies CASSLSGGNTIYF.

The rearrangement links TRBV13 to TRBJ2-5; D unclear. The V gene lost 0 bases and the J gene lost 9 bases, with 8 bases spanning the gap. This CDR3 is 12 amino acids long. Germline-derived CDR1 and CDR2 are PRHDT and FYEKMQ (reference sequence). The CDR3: CASSLGGQAQYF. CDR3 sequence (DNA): TGTGCCAGCAGCTTAGGAGGGCAGGCCCAGTACTTC. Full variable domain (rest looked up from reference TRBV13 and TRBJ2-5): AAGVIQSPRHLIKEKRETATLKCYPIPRHDTVYWYQQGPGQDPQFLISFYEKMQSDKGSIPDRFSAQQFSDYHSELNMSSLELGDSALYFCASSLGGQAQYFGPGTRLLVL.

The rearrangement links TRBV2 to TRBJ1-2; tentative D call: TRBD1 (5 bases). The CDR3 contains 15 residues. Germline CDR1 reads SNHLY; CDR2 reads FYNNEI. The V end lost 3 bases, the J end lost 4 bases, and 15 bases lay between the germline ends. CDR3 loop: CASSDLQEIRYGYTF. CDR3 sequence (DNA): TGTGCCAGCAGTGATTTACAGGAGATACGCTATGGCTACACCTTC.

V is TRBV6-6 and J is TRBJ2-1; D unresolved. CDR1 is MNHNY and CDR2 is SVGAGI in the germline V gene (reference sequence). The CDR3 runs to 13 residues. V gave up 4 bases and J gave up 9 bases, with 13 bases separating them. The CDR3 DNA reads TGTGCCAGCAGTTCTCACCAAACGGGTGAGCAGTTCTTC. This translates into CASSSHQTGEQFF.